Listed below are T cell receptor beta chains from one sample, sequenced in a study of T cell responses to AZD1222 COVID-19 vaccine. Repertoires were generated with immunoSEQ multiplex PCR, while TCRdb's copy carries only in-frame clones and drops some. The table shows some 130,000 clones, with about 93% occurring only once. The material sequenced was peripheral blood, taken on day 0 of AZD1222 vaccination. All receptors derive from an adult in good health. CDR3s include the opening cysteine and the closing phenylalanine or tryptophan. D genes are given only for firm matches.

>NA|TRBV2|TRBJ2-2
TGTGCCAGCAGTGAAGTTTGGAGAAAGGCCGGGGAGCTGTTTTTT
CASSEVWRKAGELFF
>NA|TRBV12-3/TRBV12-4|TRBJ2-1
TGTGCCAGCAGTTTGCTGCGAAATGAGCAGTTCTTC
CASSLLRNEQFF
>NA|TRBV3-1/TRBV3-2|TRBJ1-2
TGTGCCAGCAGCCGTGGGCAGATATATGGCTACACCTTC
CASSRGQIYGYTF
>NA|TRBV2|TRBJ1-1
TGTGCCAGCAGTGACCCTAACACTGAAGCTTTCTTT
CASSDPNTEAFF
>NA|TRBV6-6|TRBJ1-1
TGTGCCAGCAGTTATTTAGGGAACACTGAAGCTTTCTTT
CASSYLGNTEAFF
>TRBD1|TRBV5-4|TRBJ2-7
TGTGCCAGCAGCTTGGCAGAGGGACAGGGGGGATACGAGCAGTACTTC
CASSLAEGQGGYEQYF
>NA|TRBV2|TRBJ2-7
TGTGCCAGCCTTTATTCGGACAGAATATACTACGAGCAGTACTTC
CASLYSDRIYYEQYF
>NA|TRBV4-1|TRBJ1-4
TGCGCCAGCAGCCAAAGGTTAGCCCATGAAAAACTGTTTTTT
CASSQRLAHEKLFF
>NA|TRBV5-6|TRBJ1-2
TGTGCCAGCACCCTCCGGCAGGGAGCTAACTATGGCTACACCTTC
CASTLRQGANYGYTF
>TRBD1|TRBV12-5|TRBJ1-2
TGTGCTAGTGGTTTCTTTGTGGGACAGGGAGGCCACCATGGCTACACCTTC
CASGFFVGQGGHHGYTF